This T cell receptor (beta chain) derives from a study of T cells in Graves' hyperthyroidism and ophthalmopathy. TCR beta CDR3 sequences were amplified from RNA transcripts. When the TCR CDR3 underwent first-round RT-PCR, the HTBI primer set was used. MiXCR was run by TCRdb on the multiplex PCR reads, yielding one entry per CDR3 protein. This table has 400,000 to 600,000 distinct CDR3 sequences, roughly 20% appearing once. The study defined stable Graves' hyperthyroidism as no ophthalmopathy progression within 18 months. Patients aged 18 to 65 had newly diagnosed hyperthyroidism that had lasted under 2 months. Reasons for excluding patients were uncontrolled infection, other autoimmune disease, pregnancy or lactation. Concerning this clonotype itself: No antigen is known for it.

Trimming removed 4 bases from V and 0 bases from J, with 14 bases in between. This CDR3 contains 15 residues. Germline V lookup: CDR1 SGHRS, CDR2 YFSETQ. Study results and limitations: Stable hyperthyroidism was told apart from ophthalmopathy by a model built on 13 V-J features.

This chain joins TRBV5-1 and TRBJ2-7; TRBD1 might be the D (6 bases). Material for sequencing was blood. This sequence originates from a man between 18 and 35 years old with Graves' hyperthyroidism. The CDR3 sequence: CASSGGLRGSYEQYF. CDR3 DNA sequence: TGCGCCAGCAGCGGAGGACTCAGGGGCTCCTACGAGCAGTACTTC.